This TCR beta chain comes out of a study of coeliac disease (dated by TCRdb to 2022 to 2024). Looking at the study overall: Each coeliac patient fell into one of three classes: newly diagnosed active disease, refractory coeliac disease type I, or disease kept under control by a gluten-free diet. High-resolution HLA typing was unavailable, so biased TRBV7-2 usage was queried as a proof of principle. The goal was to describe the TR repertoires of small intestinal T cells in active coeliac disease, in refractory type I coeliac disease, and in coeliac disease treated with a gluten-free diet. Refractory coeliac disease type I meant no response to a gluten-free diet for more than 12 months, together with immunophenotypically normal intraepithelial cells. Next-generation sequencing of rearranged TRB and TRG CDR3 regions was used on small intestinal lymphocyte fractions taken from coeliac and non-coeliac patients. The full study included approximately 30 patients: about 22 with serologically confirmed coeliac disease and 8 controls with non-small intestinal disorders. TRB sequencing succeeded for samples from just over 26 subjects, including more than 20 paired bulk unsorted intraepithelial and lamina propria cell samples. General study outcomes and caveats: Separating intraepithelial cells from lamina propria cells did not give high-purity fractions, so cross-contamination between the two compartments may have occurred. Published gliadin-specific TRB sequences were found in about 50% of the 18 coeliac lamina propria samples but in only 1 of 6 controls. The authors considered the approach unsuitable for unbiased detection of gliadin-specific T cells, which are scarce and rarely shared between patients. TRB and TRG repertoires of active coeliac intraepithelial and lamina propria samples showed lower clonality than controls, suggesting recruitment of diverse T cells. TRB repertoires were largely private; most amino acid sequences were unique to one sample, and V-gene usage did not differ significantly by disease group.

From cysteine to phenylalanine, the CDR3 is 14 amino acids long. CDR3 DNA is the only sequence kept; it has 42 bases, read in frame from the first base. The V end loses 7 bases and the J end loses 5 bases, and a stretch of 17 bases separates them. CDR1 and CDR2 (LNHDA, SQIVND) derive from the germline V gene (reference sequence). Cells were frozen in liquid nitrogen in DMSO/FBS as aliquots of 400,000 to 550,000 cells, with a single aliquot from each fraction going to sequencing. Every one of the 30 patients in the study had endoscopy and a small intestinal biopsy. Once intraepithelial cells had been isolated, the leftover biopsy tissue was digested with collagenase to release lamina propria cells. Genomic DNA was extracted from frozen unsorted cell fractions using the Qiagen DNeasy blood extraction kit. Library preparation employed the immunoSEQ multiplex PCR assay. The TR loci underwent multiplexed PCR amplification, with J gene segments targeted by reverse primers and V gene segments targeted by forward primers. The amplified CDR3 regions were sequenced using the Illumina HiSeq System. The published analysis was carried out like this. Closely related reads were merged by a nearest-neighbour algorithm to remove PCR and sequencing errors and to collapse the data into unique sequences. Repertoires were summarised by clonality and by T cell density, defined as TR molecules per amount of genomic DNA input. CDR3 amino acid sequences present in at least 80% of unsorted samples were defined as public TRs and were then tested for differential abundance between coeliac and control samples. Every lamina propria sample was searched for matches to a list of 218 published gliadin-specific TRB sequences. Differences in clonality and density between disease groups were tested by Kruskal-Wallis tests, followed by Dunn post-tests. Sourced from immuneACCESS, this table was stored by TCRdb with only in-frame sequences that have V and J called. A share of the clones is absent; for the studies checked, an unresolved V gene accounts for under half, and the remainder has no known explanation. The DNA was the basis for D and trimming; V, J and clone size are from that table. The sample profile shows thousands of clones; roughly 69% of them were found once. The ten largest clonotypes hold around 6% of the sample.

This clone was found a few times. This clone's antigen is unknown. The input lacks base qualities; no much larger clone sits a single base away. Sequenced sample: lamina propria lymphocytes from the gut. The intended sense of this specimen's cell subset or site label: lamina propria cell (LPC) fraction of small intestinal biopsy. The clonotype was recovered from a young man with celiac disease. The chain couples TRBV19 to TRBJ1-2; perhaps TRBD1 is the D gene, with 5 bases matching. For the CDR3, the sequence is CASNPARGWYGYTF. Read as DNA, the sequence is TGTGCCAGTAACCCCGCAAGGGGATGGTATGGCTACACCTTC.